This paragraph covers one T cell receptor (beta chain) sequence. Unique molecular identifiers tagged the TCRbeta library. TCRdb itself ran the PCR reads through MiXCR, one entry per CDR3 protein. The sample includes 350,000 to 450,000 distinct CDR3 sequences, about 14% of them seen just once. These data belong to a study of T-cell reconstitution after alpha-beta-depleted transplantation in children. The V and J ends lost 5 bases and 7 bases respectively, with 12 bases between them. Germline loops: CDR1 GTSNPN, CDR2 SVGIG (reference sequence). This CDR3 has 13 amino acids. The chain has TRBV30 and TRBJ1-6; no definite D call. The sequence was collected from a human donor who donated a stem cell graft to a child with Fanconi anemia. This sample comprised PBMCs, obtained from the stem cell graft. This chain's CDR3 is CAWASGLNSPLHF. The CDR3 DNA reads TGTGCCTGGGCGTCCGGATTAAATTCACCCCTCCACTTT.